Reported below is one TCR beta chain. Its antigen is still unknown. Germline-derived CDR1 and CDR2 are MNHEY and SMNVEV (reference sequence). This CDR3 comprises 16 residues. After removal of 2 bases from V and 5 bases from J, the junction contained 10 bases not matched to a gene. This specimen belongs to a study of vaccination and CD4 T cells after COVID-19. The assay that was used to sequence DNA from cultured CD4+ T cells was the Oncomine TCR Beta short-read assay. TCRdb re-derived calls from the PCR reads in MiXCR, one entry per CDR3 protein. The sample comprises about 7,400 distinct CDR3 sequences, 37% of which are singletons, and around 16% rests with the top ten. The treatment is: approximately 11-day PBMC culture with coronavirus spike peptide pools or control peptides (ViraFEST assay). The unexposed donor's CD4+ T cells were collected before the COVID-19 pandemic (2011-2018).

This clonotype was sampled from a human donor in good health. This rearrangement joins TRBV27 to TRBJ2-7; TRBD2 matches at 9 bases. The sample taken for sequencing was CD4+ T cells from blood, cultured in vitro. CDR3 in amino acids: CASSLRGREGLNEQYF. In nucleotides, the CDR3 is TGTGCCAGCAGTTTAAGGGGGCGGGAGGGCTTGAACGAGCAGTACTTC.